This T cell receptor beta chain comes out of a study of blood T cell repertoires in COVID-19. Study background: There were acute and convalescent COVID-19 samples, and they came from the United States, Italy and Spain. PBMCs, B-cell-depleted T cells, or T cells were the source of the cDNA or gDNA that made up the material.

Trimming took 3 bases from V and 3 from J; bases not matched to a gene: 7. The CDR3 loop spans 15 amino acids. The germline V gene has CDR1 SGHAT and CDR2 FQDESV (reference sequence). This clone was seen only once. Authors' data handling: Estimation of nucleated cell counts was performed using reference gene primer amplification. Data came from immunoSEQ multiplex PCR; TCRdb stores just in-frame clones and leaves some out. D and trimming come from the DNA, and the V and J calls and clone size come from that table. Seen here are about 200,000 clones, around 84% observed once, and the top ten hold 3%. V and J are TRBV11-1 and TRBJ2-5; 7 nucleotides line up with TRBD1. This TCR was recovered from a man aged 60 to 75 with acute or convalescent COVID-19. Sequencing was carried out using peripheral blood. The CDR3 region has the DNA TGTGCCAGCAGCTTCTGGGCAGGGGGAAAAGAGACCCAGTACTTC. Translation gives CASSFWAGGKETQYF.